This TCR beta chain was profiled in a study of cytomegalovirus exposure and HLA in healthy donors. Remarks on this clone: Antigen: not known.

PCR amplification relied on 60 Vbeta primers (plus 13 Jbeta primers). The assay was immunoSEQ multiplex PCR, and TCRdb's table has in-frame clones only and misses some. The repertoire has under 200,000 clones, approximately 74% of them found once; the top ten carry more than 2.5%. V lost 5 bases to trimming and J lost 1 base, with 14 bases between them. This CDR3 has 15 amino acids. CDR1 is MDHEN, CDR2 SYDVKM, per germline. Notes on the study in general: The Asian-associated ancestry cluster reportedly had fewer N-insertions than the approximately 670-donor mean in a later analysis.

The sequencing sample was made of PBMCs. The V call is TRBV28, the J call TRBJ1-1; D possibly corresponds to TRBD1 (6 bases). This clonotype was obtained from a woman in her 30s in good health and CMV-seronegative. In DNA, the CDR3 is TGTGCCAGCAGTCCGGGACACTGGAGGAACACTGAAGCTTTCTTT. This sequence encodes CASSPGHWRNTEAFF.